This TCR beta chain was documented in a study of cytomegalovirus exposure and HLA in healthy donors. The PCR had 60 Vbeta and 13 Jbeta primers. Measured with immunoSEQ multiplex PCR; TCRdb has only the in-frame clones, and not every one. The table records 180,000 or so clones, less than 90% of them present only once. Trimming left V 2 bases short and J 0 bases short, with 12 bases between. The CDR3 runs to 15 residues. Germline assignment: CDR1 GTSNPN and CDR2 SVGIG (reference sequence). This chain uses TRBV30 with TRBJ2-3; D is ambiguous. The clonotype originates from a woman aged 25 to 39 in good health and CMV-seronegative. Sequencing was performed on PBMCs. This CDR3 reads CAWSTLTRSTDTQYF. CDR3 coding DNA: TGTGCCTGGAGTACCTTGACACGGAGCACAGATACGCAGTATTTT. Supplemented by reference TRBV30 and TRBJ2-3, the full variable domain reads SQTIHQWPATLVQPVGSPLSLECTVEGTSNPNLYWYRQAAGRGLQLLFYSVGIGQISSEVPQNLSASRPQDRQFILSSKKLLLSDSGFYLCAWSTLTRSTDTQYFGPGTRLTVL.